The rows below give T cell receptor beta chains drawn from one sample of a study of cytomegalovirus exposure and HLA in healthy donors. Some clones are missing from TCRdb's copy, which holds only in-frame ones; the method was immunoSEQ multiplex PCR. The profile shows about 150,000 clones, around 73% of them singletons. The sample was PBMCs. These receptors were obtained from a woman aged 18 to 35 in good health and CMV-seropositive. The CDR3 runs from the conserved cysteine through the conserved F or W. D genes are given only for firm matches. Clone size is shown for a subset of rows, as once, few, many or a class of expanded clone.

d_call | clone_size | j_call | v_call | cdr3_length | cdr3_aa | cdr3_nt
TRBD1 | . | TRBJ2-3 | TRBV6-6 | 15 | CASSPTGGATDTQYF | TGTGCCAGCAGCCCGACAGGGGGCGCAACAGATACGCAGTATTTT
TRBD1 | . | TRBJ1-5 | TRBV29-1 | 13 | CSARTGNNQPQHF | TGCAGCGCCCGGACAGGGAACAATCAGCCCCAGCATTTT
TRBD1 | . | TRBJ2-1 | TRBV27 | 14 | CASSLEGAIYEQFF | TGTGCCAGCAGTTTAGAGGGGGCGATCTATGAGCAGTTCTTC
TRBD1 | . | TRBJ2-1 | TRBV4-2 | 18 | CASSPRWPGTGGQDEQFF | TGTGCCAGCAGCCCCCGCTGGCCCGGGACAGGGGGACAAGATGAGCAGTTCTTC
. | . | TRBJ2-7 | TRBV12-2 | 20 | CASRLAPVNPFRGPTYEQYF | TGTGCAAGTCGCTTAGCTCCGGTTAACCCCTTCAGGGGGCCCACCTACGAGCAGTACTTC
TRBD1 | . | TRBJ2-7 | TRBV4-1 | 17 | CASSQALLTGSSYEQYF | TGCGCCAGCAGCCAAGCCCTACTGACAGGGAGCTCCTACGAGCAGTACTTC
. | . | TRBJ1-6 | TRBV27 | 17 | CASSLWGGVLVNSPLHF | TGTGCCAGCAGTTTGTGGGGAGGGGTATTAGTTAATTCACCCCTCCACTTT
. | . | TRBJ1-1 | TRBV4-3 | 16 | CASSQDRAGEGTEAFF | TGCGCCAGCAGCCAAGATCGGGCGGGAGAAGGCACTGAAGCTTTCTTT
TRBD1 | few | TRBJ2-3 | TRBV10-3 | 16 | CAISLTGSRGTDTQYF | TGTGCCATCAGTTTGACAGGGTCCAGGGGCACAGATACGCAGTATTTT
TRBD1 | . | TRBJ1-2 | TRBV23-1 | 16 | CASGPGQLDENYGYTF | TGCGCCAGCGGCCCGGGACAGCTGGATGAGAACTATGGCTACACCTTC
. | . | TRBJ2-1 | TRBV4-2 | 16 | CASSQDRADTYNEQFF | TGTGCCAGCAGCCAAGATCGCGCGGATACCTACAATGAGCAGTTCTTC
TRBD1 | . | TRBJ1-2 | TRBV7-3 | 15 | CASSPNRGGNYGYTF | TGTGCCAGCAGCCCAAACAGGGGGGGTAACTATGGCTACACCTTC
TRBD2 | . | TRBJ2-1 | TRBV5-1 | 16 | CASSLVAGGTYNEQFF | TGCGCCAGCAGCTTGGTTGCGGGGGGTACCTACAATGAGCAGTTCTTC
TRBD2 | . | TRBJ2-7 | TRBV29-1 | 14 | CSVREDTSSYEQYF | TGCAGCGTTCGGGAGGACACTTCCTCCTACGAGCAGTACTTC
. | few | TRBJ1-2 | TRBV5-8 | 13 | CASSTSDSYGYTF | TGTGCCAGCAGCACCTCGGACAGCTATGGCTACACCTTC
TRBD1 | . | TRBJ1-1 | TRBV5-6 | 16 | CASSPDRGYLNTEAFF | TGTGCCAGCAGCCCTGACAGGGGATACTTGAACACTGAAGCTTTCTTT
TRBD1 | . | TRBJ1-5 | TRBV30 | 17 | CAWSAQPKQGAYQPQHF | TGTGCCTGGAGTGCACAACCGAAACAGGGGGCGTATCAGCCCCAGCATTTT
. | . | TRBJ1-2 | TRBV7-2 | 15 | CASSLQRGRDYGYTF | TGTGCCAGCAGCTTACAGCGGGGAAGGGACTATGGCTACACCTTC
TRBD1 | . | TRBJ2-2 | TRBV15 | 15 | CATSRGDRDPGELFF | TGTGCCACCAGCAGAGGAGACAGGGACCCCGGGGAGCTGTTTTTT
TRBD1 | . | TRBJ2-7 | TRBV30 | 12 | CAWRGQTYEQYF | TGTGCCTGGAGGGGACAGACCTACGAGCAGTACTTC
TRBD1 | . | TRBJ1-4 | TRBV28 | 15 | CASSLFSTGSEKLFF | TGTGCCAGCAGTTTATTTTCGACAGGGTCTGAAAAACTGTTTTTT
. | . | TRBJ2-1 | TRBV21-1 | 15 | CASSKAGTGYNEQFF | TGTGCCAGCAGCAAAGCGGGGACAGGCTACAATGAGCAGTTCTTC
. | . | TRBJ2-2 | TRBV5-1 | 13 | CASSFQGTGELFF | TGCGCCAGCAGCTTCCAGGGGACCGGGGAGCTGTTTTTT
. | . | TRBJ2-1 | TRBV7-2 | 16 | CASSPQGASSYNEQFF | TGTGCCAGCAGCCCCCAGGGCGCTAGCTCCTACAATGAGCAGTTCTTC
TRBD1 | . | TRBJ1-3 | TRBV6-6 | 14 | CASSLDRAGNTIYF | TGTGCCAGCAGCCTAGACAGGGCTGGAAACACCATATATTTT
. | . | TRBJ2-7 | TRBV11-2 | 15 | CASSPRPGIGYEQYF | TGTGCCAGCAGCCCTCGTCCGGGGATCGGATACGAGCAGTACTTC
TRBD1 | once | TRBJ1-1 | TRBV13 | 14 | CASSLGQGAAEAFF | TGTGCCAGCAGCCTCGGACAGGGAGCCGCTGAAGCTTTCTTT
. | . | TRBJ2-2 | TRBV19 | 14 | CASEDSFRTGELFF | TGTGCCAGTGAAGACAGTTTCCGGACCGGGGAGCTGTTTTTT
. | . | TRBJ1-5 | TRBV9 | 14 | CASSPGREGQPQHF | TGTGCCAGCAGTCCCGGCCGCGAGGGTCAGCCCCAGCATTTT
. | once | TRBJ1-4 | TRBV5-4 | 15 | CASSLGRGLGEKLFF | TGTGCCAGCAGCTTGGGGCGGGGCCTTGGTGAAAAACTGTTTTTT
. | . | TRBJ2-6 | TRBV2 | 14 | CATQGGAGANVLTF | TGTGCCACACAGGGGGGGGCTGGGGCCAACGTCCTGACTTTC
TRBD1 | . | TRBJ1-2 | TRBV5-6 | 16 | CASSLGTGNPNYGYTF | TGTGCCAGCAGCTTGGGGACAGGCAACCCCAACTATGGCTACACCTTC